The present entry profiles one T cell receptor beta chain with its context. What it binds is unknown. The record originates from a study of graft-versus-host responses after intestinal transplantation. The overall study: Anti-thymocyte globulin induction was given to all recipients, followed by tacrolimus and steroids for roughly 3 years.

V shed 1 base and J 5 bases; nucleotides not matched to a gene: 3. Germline values: CDR1 SGHTA, CDR2 FQGNSA. The CDR3 consists of 14 residues. Sequenced by immunoSEQ multiplex PCR; TCRdb stores in-frame clones only, minus some. The sample includes approximately 82,000 clones, 90% to 95% of them seen just once. Sequencing was performed on unstimulated CD4+ T cells sorted from spleen or lymph node cells, taken before intestinal transplant. The chain links TRBV7-2 to TRBJ2-3, with 7 positions matching TRBD2. This receptor was identified in a human donor who received an intestinal transplant. The CDR3 sequence: CASSLGGGGDTQYF. In DNA form, the CDR3 reads TGTGCCAGCAGCTTAGGAGGCGGGGGAGATACGCAGTATTTT.